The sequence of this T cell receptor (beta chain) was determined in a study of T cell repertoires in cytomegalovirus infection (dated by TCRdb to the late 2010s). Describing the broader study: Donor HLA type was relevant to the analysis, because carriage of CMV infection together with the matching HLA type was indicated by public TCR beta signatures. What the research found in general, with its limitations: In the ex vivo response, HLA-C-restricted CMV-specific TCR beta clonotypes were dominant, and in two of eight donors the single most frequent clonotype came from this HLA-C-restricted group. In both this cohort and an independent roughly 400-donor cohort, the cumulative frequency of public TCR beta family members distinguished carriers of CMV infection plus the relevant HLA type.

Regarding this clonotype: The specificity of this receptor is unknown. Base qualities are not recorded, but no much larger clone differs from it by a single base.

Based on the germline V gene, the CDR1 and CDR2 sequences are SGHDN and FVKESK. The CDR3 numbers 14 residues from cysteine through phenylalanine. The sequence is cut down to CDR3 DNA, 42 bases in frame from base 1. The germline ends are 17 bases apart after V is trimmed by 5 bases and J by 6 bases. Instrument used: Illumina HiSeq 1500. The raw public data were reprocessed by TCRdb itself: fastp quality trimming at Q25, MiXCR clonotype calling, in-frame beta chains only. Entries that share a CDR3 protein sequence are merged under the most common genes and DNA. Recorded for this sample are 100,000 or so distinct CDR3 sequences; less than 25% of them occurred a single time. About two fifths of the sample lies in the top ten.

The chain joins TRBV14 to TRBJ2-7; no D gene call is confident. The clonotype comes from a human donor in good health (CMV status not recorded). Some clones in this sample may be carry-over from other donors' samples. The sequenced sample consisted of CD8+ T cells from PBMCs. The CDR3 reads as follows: CASSEGPESFEQYF. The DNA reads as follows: TGTGCCAGCAGCGAAGGGCCTGAGTCTTTCGAGCAGTACTTC.